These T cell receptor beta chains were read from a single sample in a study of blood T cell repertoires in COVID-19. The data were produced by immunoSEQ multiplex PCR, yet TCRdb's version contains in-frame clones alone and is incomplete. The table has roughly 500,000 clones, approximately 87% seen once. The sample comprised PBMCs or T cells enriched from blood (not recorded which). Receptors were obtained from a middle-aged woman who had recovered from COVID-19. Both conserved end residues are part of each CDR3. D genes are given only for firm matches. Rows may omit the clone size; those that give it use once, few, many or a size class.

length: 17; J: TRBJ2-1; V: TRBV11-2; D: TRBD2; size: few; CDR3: CASSTGLAGIIDNEQFF; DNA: TGTGCCAGCAGCACGGGACTAGCGGGGATTATAGACAATGAGCAGTTCTTC
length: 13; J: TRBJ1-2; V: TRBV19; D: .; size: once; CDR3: CATRKASASRYTF; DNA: TGTGCCACCCGAAAGGCCTCAGCCTCCAGGTACACCTTC
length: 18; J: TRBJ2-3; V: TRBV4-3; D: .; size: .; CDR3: CASSQDFSGTPSTDTQYF; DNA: TGCGCCAGCAGCCAAGACTTTAGCGGAACTCCTAGCACAGATACGCAGTATTTT
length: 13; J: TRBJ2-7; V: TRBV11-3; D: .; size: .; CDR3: CASSLGLTYEQYF; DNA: TGTGCCAGCAGCTTGGGACTTACCTACGAGCAGTACTTC
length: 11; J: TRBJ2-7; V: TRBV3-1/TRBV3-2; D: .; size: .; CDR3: CASSRGYEQYF; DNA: TGTGCCAGCAGCCGCGGGTACGAGCAGTACTTC
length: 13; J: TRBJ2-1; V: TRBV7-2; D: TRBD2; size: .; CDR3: CASSRGLNNEQFF; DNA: TGTGCCAGCAGCAGGGGACTAAACAATGAGCAGTTCTTC
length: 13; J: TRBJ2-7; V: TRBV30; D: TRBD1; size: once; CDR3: CAWSWTGVDEQYF; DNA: TGTGCCTGGAGCTGGACAGGAGTCGACGAGCAGTACTTC
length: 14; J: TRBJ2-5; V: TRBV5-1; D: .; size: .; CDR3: CASSLVVEAETQYF; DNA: TGCGCCAGCAGCTTGGTGGTAGAGGCAGAGACCCAGTACTTC
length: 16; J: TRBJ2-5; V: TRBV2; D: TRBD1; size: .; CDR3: CASSGRRAGGAETQYF; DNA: TGTGCCAGCAGTGGGCGGCGGGCAGGGGGCGCGGAGACCCAGTACTTC
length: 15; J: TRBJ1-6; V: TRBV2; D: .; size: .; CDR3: CASSESNVQDSPLHF; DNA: TGTGCCAGCAGTGAGTCGAATGTCCAGGATTCACCCCTCCACTTT
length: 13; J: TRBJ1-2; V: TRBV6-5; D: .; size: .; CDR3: CASSYSGVGGYTF; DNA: TGTGCCAGCAGTTACAGCGGGGTCGGGGGCTACACCTTC
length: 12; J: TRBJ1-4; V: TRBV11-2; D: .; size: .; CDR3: CASSSPDEKLFF; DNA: TGTGCCAGCAGCTCGCCGGATGAAAAACTGTTTTTT
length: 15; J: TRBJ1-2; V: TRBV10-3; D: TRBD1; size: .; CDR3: CAISARTGANYGYTF; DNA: TGTGCCATCAGTGCCCGGACAGGGGCTAACTATGGCTACACCTTC
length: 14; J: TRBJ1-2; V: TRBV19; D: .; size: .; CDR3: CASTDNRVNYGYTF; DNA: TGTGCCAGTACGGACAACAGGGTTAACTATGGCTACACCTTC
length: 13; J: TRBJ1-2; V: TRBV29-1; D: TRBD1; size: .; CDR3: CSVATGGRYGYTF; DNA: TGCAGCGTTGCGACAGGGGGAAGGTATGGCTACACCTTC
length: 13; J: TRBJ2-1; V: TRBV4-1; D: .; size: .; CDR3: CASSQRVRNEQFF; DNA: TGCGCCAGCAGCCAACGTGTGCGCAATGAGCAGTTCTTC
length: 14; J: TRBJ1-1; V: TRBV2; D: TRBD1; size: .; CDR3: CASARTGVGTEAFF; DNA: TGTGCCAGCGCCAGAACAGGGGTGGGCACTGAAGCTTTCTTT
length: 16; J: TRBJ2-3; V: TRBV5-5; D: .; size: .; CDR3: CASSLETGAPGGSQYF; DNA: TGTGCCAGCAGCTTGGAGACAGGAGCCCCGGGGGGTTCGCAGTATTTT
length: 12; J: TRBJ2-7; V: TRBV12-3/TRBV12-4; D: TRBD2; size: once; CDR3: CASSLAGVEQYF; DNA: TGTGCCAGCAGTTTGGCGGGGGTCGAGCAGTACTTC
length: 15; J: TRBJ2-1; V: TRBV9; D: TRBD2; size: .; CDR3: CASSVGLAGADEQFF; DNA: TGTGCCAGCAGCGTGGGACTAGCGGGAGCCGATGAGCAGTTCTTC
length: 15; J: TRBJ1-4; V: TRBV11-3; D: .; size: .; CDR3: CASSFGGATNEKLFF; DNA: TGTGCCAGCAGCTTCGGAGGGGCAACTAATGAAAAACTGTTTTTT
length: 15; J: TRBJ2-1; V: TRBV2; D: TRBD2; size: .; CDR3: CASRDDYQRGHEQFF; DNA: TGTGCCAGCAGAGACGACTACCAGCGGGGACATGAGCAGTTCTTC
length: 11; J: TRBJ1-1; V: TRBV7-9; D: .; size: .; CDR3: CASRGSRGFIF; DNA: TGTGCCAGCCGAGGGTCCCGCGGGTTTATCTTT
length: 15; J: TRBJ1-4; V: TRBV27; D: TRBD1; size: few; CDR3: CASRPSGGSNEKLFF; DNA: TGTGCCAGCAGACCATCAGGGGGTTCCAATGAAAAACTGTTTTTT
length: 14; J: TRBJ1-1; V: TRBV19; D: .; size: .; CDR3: CASRKQGMNTEAFF; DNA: TGTGCCAGTAGGAAACAGGGAATGAACACTGAAGCTTTCTTT
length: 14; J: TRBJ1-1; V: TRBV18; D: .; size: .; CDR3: CASSLPTNATEAFF; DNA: TGTGCCAGCTCACTCCCGACAAACGCCACTGAAGCTTTCTTT
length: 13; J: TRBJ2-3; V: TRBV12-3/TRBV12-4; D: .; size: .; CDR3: CASSFSGADTQYF; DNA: TGTGCCAGCAGTTTTTCGGGGGCAGATACGCAGTATTTT
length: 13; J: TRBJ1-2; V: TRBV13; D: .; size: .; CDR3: CASSPQANYGYTF; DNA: TGTGCCAGCAGCCCACAGGCGAACTATGGCTACACCTTC
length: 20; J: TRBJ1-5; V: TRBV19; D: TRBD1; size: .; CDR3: CASSIGKAPGQGSRNQPQHF; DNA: TGTGCCAGTAGTATAGGGAAGGCACCGGGACAGGGTTCTCGCAATCAGCCCCAGCATTTT
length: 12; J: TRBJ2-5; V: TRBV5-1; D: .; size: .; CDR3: CASSERQETQYF; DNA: TGCGCCAGCAGCGAGCGGCAAGAGACCCAGTACTTC
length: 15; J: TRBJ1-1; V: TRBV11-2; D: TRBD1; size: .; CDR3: CASSSPGQGNTEAFF; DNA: TGTGCCAGCAGCTCCCCGGGACAGGGGAACACTGAAGCTTTCTTT
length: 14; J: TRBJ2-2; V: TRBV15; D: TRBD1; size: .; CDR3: CAIQDRLNTGELFF; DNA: TGTGCCATCCAGGACAGGTTGAACACCGGGGAGCTGTTTTTT
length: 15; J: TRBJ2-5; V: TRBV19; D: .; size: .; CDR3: CASSQSPTAQETQYF; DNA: TGTGCCAGTAGCCAGAGTCCGACTGCCCAAGAGACCCAGTACTTC
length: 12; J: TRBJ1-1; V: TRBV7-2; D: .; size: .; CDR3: CASRLSGTEAFF; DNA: TGTGCCAGCAGATTGAGCGGCACTGAAGCTTTCTTT
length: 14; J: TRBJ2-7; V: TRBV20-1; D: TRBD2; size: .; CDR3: CSASLAGAPFEQYF; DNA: TGCAGTGCTAGTTTAGCGGGAGCCCCCTTCGAGCAGTACTTC
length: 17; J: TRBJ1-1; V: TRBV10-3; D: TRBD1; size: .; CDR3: CAISLRDRDAQNTEAFF; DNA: TGTGCCATCAGTCTCCGGGACAGGGATGCCCAGAACACTGAAGCTTTCTTT
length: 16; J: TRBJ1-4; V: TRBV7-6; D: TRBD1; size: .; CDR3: CASSLGTTGANEKLFF; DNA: TGTGCCAGCAGCTTAGGTACCACAGGGGCTAATGAAAAACTGTTTTTT
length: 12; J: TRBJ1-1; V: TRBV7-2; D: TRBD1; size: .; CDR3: CASSLRTGRAFF; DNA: TGTGCCAGCAGCTTGAGGACAGGAAGAGCTTTCTTT
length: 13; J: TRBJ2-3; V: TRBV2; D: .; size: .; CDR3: CASNPSSGDTQYF; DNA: TGTGCCAGCAATCCCAGCTCAGGGGATACGCAGTATTTT
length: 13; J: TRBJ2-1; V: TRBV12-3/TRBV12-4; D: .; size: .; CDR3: CASSLGGGDEQFF; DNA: TGTGCCAGCAGTTTGGGAGGTGGTGATGAGCAGTTCTTC
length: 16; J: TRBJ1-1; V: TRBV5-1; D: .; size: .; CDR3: CASSLEGTPLSTEAFF; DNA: TGCGCCAGCAGCTTGGAAGGGACACCCCTGAGCACTGAAGCTTTCTTT
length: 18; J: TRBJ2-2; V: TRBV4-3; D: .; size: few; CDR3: CASSQPDYGNANTGELFF; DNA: TGCGCCAGCAGCCAACCTGACTATGGGAACGCGAACACCGGGGAGCTGTTTTTT
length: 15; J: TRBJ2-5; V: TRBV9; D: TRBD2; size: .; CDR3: CASSPRLAEQETQYF; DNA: TGTGCCAGCAGCCCACGCCTAGCGGAACAAGAGACCCAGTACTTC
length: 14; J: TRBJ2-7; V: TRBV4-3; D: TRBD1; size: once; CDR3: CASSQDRTGSEQYF; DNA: TGCGCCAGCAGCCAAGATAGGACAGGGTCTGAGCAGTACTTC
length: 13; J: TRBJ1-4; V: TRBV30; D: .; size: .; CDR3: CARTGGGREKLFF; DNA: TGTGCCCGCACGGGCGGAGGGAGGGAAAAACTGTTTTTT